This T cell receptor (beta chain) was observed in a study of blood T cell repertoires in COVID-19. Study background: From the United States, Italy and Spain came samples of acute and convalescent COVID-19. T cells, B-cell-depleted T cells, or PBMCs supplied cDNA or gDNA.

As originally analysed: Nucleated cell number was recorded as an estimate derived from reference gene primer amplification. The method was immunoSEQ multiplex PCR; TCRdb's version includes in-frame clones alone and lacks a portion of them. That table gives V, J and clone size, and the DNA gave D and trimming. The data show about 120,000 clones, approximately 90% seen once. The source material was peripheral blood. This sequence originates from a human donor with active COVID-19. The donor label of this sample is uncertain.

CDR3 nucleotide sequence: TGTGCCAGCTCACCAATGACACGTAACACTGAAGCTTTCTTT. Its protein product is CASSPMTRNTEAFF. The chain combines TRBV18 with TRBJ1-1, with D unclear. The CDR3 is 14 amino acids. Trimming took off 2 bases at V and 2 bases at J, with 9 bases between the two ends. Germline V lookup: CDR1 KGHSH, CDR2 LQKENI.